One sample yielded the 10 T cell receptor beta chains listed below, sequenced in a study of blood T cell repertoires in COVID-19. Produced via immunoSEQ multiplex PCR; TCRdb's table is partial and in-frame only. The table shows about 160,000 clones, with about 86% occurring only once. The specimen was PBMCs or T cells enriched from blood (not recorded which). Every receptor here comes from a woman between 45 and 65 years old in a cohort exposed to, infected with or recovered from COVID-19 (not recorded which).

The J gene is TRBJ2-5, the V gene TRBV6-5; possible D gene TRBD2, 7 bases. The germline CDR1 and CDR2 sequences are MNHEY and SVGAGI. The CDR3 contains 13 residues. Between the trimmed V and J ends, which lost 7 bases and 5 bases, there was a span of 14 bases. The CDR3 DNA reads TGTGCCAGCACCGGGGGGCCCGGGGAGACCCAGTACTTC. Translated: CASTGGPGETQYF.

The chain links TRBV11-2 to TRBJ2-7; weak D call: TRBD1 (5 bases). Germline values: CDR1 SGHAT, CDR2 FQNNGV. This CDR3 has 11 amino acids. Trimming took off 6 bases at V and 6 bases at J, with 9 bases between the two ends. The CDR3 DNA reads TGTGCCAGCAGTAATAGGGGCGAGCAGTACTTC. Its protein is CASSNRGEQYF.

The chain links TRBV9 to TRBJ2-3; TRBD1 matches 7 bases. Germline V gene data show CDR1 as SGDLS and CDR2 as YYNGEE. The CDR3 has 17 residues. The V segment lost 4 bases and the J segment 6 bases; nucleotides outside the gene matches: 17. CDR3 sequence reads: CASSRSARDRGGDTQYF. Here the CDR3 DNA reads TGTGCCAGCAGCCGATCGGCCCGGGACAGAGGAGGCGATACGCAGTATTTT.

The chain couples TRBV6-1 to TRBJ1-4; the match to TRBD1 covers 11 bases. The CDR3 extends over 17 amino acids. Germline values: CDR1 MNHNS, CDR2 SASEGT. With V trimmed by 2 bases and J by 7 bases, 9 bases remained unmatched. The DNA of the CDR3 is TGTGCCAGCAGTGAATCGCATTTCGGGACAGGGGGTGAAAAACTGTTTTTT. This translates into CASSESHFGTGGEKLFF.

This chain joins TRBV28 and TRBJ1-3; maybe TRBD1 (6 bases). The CDR3 covers 18 residues. V shed 5 bases and J shed 0 bases, with 20 bases lying between them. Germline V gene data show CDR1 as MDHEN and CDR2 as SYDVKM. CDR3: CASSGWGRTELSGNTIYF. The DNA for the CDR3 is TGTGCCAGCAGTGGGTGGGGAAGGACAGAACTCTCTGGAAACACCATATATTTT.

The chain carries TRBV5-1 and TRBJ2-7, with D tentatively TRBD1 (6 bases). This CDR3 has 14 residues. Germline V CDR1 and CDR2: SGHRS, YFSETQ. Deletions cut 2 bases from V and 2 bases from J, with 11 bases between. The CDR3 loop is CASSFPGDTYEQYF. The CDR3, as DNA: TGCGCCAGCAGCTTTCCAGGGGACACCTACGAGCAGTACTTC. Combining the CDR3 with reference TRBV5-1 and TRBJ2-7 gives the whole variable domain KAGVTQTPRYLIKTRGQQVTLSCSPISGHRSVSWYQQTPGQGLQFLFEYFSETQRNKGNFPGRFSGRQFSNSRSEMNVSTLELGDSALYLCASSFPGDTYEQYFGPGTRLTVT.

This chain links TRBV4-2 with TRBJ2-7, with a possible D match to TRBD2 (6 bases). CDR3 size: 15 residues. V was clipped by 0 bases and J by 4 bases, with 13 bases between them. From germline, CDR1 is LGHNA and CDR2 YNFKEQ. CDR3 residues: CASSQERDPLYEQYF. In DNA form, the CDR3 reads TGTGCCAGCAGCCAAGAGCGGGATCCCCTTTACGAGCAGTACTTC.

This chain uses TRBV5-8 with TRBJ2-5; D ambiguous. Germline V gene data show CDR1 as SGHTS and CDR2 as YDEGEE. V was shortened by 0 bases and J by 0 bases, with 3 bases between the two germline ends. The CDR3 has 13 residues. The CDR3 protein is CASSLDYQETQYF. CDR3 coding DNA: TGTGCCAGCAGCTTGGACTACCAAGAGACCCAGTACTTC.

The chain joins TRBV14 to TRBJ2-3, with D possibly TRBD1 on 5 matching bases. There are 14 residues in the CDR3. V gave up 4 bases and J gave up 7 bases, with 15 bases separating them. The germline gives CDR1 SGHDN, CDR2 FVKESK. CDR3 DNA sequence: TGTGCCAGCAGCCCCCTCGGTAGGACAAATACGCAGTATTTT. It is translated as CASSPLGRTNTQYF.

The chain links TRBV28 to TRBJ1-2; maybe TRBD1 (5 bases). This CDR3 has 15 amino acids. The germline V and J ends were trimmed by 7 bases and 0 bases, with 15 bases remaining between them. CDR1 is MDHEN and CDR2 is SYDVKM in the germline V gene. The DNA of the CDR3 is TGTGCCAGCACCCCCCAAGGGGCAACTAACTATGGCTACACCTTC. Its protein product is CASTPQGATNYGYTF.